In this sample, the clone carrying this T cell receptor (beta chain) turned up once. The antigen is unknown. Data came from immunoSEQ multiplex PCR; TCRdb stores just in-frame clones and leaves some out. The repertoire holds 50,000 or so clones, around 91% seen once, with more than 2.5% in the top ten. This specimen comes from a study of graft-versus-host responses after intestinal transplantation. Whole-study context: Transplantation in recipients was multivisceral, liver-intestinal, or isolated intestinal.

Study-wide findings and caveats: GvH clones were found in recipient marrow; some appeared first in ileum or blood.

The CDR3 loop spans 15 amino acids. Germline assignment: CDR1 LNHNV and CDR2 YYDKDF (reference sequence). V shed 0 bases, J shed 8 bases, and the junction held 9 bases outside the gene matches. Specimen: PBMCs, collected 118 days after intestinal transplantation. The chain uses TRBV15 and TRBJ2-7; 8 bases align to TRBD2. The clonotype was recovered from a human patient who received an intestinal transplant, so some T cells may come from the graft donor. CDR3 sequence: CATSRDRLAGSKQYF. The CDR3 DNA reads TGTGCCACCAGCAGAGATCGCCTAGCGGGCTCTAAGCAGTACTTC.